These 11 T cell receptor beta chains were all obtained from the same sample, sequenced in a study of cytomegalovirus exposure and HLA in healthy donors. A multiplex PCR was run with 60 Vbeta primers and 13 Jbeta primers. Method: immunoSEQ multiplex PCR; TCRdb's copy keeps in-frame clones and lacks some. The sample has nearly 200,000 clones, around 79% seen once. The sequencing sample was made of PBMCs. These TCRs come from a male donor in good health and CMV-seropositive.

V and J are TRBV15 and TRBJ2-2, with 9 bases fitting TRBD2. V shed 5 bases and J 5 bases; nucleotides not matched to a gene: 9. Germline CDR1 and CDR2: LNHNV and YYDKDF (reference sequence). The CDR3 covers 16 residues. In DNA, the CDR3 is TGTGCCACCAGCCCCTGGCTAGCGGGACTTACCGGGGAGCTGTTTTTT. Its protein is CATSPWLAGLTGELFF. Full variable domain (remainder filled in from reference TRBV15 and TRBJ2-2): DAMVIQNPRYQVTQFGKPVTLSCSQTLNHNVMYWYQQKSSQAPKLLFHYYDKDFNNEADTPDNFQSRRPNTSFCFLDIRSPGLGDTAMYLCATSPWLAGLTGELFFGEGSRLTVL.

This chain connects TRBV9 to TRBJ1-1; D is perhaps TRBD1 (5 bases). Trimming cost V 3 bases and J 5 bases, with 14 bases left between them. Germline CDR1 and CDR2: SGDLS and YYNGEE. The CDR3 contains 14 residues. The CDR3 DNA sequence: TGTGCCAGCAGCGCAGTTGGGGGGGTGACTGAAGCTTTCTTT. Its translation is CASSAVGGVTEAFF.

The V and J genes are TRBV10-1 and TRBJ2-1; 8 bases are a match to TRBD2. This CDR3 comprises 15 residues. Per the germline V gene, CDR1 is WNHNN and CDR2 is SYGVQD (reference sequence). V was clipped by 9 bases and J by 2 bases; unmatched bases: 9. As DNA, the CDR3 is TGCGCCAGAGATCCTCGGCGGGGGGCCTACAATGAGCAGTTCTTC. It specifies CARDPRRGAYNEQFF.

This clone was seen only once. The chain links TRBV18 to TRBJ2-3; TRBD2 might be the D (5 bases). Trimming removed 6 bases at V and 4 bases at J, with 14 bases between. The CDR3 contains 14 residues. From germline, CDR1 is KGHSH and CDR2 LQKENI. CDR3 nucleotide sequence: TGTGCCAGCTCGACGAGGGCAGGCGCAGATACGCAGTATTTT. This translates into CASSTRAGADTQYF.

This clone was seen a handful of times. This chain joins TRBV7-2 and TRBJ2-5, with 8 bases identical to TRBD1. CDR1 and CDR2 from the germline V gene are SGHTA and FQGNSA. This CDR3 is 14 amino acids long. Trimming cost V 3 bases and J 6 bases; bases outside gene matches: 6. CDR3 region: CASSLEQGVKTQYF. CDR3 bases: TGTGCCAGCAGCTTGGAACAGGGGGTGAAGACCCAGTACTTC.

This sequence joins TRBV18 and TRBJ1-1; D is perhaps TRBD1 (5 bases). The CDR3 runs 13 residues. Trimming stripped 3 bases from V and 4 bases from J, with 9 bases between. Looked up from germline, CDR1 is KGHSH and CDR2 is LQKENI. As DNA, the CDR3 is TGTGCCAGCTCACCCTCCAGGGCCACTGAAGCTTTCTTT. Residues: CASSPSRATEAFF. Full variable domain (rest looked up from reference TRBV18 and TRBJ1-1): NAGVMQNPRHLVRRRGQEARLRCSPMKGHSHVYWYRQLPEEGLKFMVYLQKENIIDESGMPKERFSAEFPKEGPSILRIQQVVRGDSAAYFCASSPSRATEAFFGQGTRLTVV.

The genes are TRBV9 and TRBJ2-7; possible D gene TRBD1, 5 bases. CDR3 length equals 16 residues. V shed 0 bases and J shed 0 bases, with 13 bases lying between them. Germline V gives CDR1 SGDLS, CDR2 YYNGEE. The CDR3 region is CASSVALQDPSYEQYF. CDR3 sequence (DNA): TGTGCCAGCAGCGTAGCTCTACAGGACCCCTCCTACGAGCAGTACTTC.

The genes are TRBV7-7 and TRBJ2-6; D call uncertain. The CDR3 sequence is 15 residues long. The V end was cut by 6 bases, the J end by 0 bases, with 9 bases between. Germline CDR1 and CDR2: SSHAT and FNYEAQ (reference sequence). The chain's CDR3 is CASSQTPSGANVLTF. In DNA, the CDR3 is TGTGCCAGCAGTCAAACTCCCTCTGGGGCCAACGTCCTGACTTTC.

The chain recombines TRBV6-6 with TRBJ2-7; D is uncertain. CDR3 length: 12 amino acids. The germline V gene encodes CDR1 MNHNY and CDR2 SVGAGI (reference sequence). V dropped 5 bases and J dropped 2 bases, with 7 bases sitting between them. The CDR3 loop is CASSGQTYEQYF. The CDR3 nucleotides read TGTGCCAGCAGTGGCCAGACCTACGAGCAGTACTTC.

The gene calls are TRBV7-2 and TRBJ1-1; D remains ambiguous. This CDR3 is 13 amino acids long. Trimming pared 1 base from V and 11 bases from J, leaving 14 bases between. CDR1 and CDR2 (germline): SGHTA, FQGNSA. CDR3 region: CASSLGERLRAFF. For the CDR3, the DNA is TGTGCCAGCAGCTTAGGTGAGAGGCTTCGGGCTTTCTTT.

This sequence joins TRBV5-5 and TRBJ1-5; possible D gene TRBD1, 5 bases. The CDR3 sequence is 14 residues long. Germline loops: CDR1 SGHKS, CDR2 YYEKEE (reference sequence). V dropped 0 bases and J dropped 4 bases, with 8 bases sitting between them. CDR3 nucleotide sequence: TGTGCCAGCAGCTTGGGCGCAGGGAATCAGCCCCAGCATTTT. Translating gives CASSLGAGNQPQHF.